This TCR beta chain is from a study of cytomegalovirus exposure and HLA in healthy donors. In the study overall: In an early release, HLA-typed donors contributed 90 million or so unique TCR sequences. Study results and caveats: Donors were assumed by presence/absence analyses to have roughly uniform sequencing depth.

Concerning this clone itself: Its antigen remains unidentified.

PCR primers comprised 60 Vbeta and 13 Jbeta primers. Original data processing: A later analysis tallied approximately 80 million unique TCR beta chains, around 9.9 million of them shared. Data came from immunoSEQ multiplex PCR; TCRdb stores just in-frame clones and leaves some out. V, J and clone size derive from that table, while D and trimming were established from the DNA sequence. The sample has some 140,000 clones; over 70% are singletons. Germline CDR1 and CDR2: LGHNA and YSLEER. Trimming took 0 bases from V and 0 from J, leaving 9 bases between them. The CDR3 has 16 residues. J is TRBJ1-5 and V is TRBV4-3, with D possibly matching TRBD1 (6 bases). The source material was PBMCs. This receptor was taken from a man aged 25 to 45 in good health and CMV-seronegative. The CDR3 sequence is CASSQEDSHSNQPQHF. The CDR3 DNA sequence: TGCGCCAGCAGCCAAGAGGACAGCCATAGCAATCAGCCCCAGCATTTT.